A single sample is the source of the 32 T cell receptor beta chains below, sequenced in a study of cytomegalovirus exposure and HLA in healthy donors. Researchers ran the PCR with 60 Vbeta and 13 Jbeta primers. Method: immunoSEQ multiplex PCR; TCRdb's copy keeps in-frame clones and lacks some. The sample includes 95,000 to 100,000 clones, about 80% of them seen just once. The sequenced sample consisted of PBMCs. The source is a man between 40 and 49 years old in good health and CMV-seronegative.

The chain carries TRBV19 and TRBJ1-4; D is uncertain. Trimming pared 5 bases from V and 8 bases from J, leaving 6 bases between. The CDR3 has 11 amino acids. Germline CDR1 reads LNHDA; CDR2 reads SQIVND (reference sequence). CDR3 amino acids: CASSLREKLFF. The CDR3 DNA reads TGTGCCAGTAGTCTCCGGGAAAAACTGTTTTTT. Full variable domain (missing parts from reference TRBV19 and TRBJ1-4): DGGITQSPKYLFRKEGQNVTLSCEQNLNHDAMYWYRQDPGQGLRLIYYSQIVNDFQKGDIAEGYSVSREKKESFPLTVTSAQKNPTAFYLCASSLREKLFFGSGTQLSVL.

The rearrangement uses TRBV2 and TRBJ2-5, with 7 bases identical to TRBD1. With V trimmed by 3 bases and J by 5 bases, 6 bases remained unmatched. The CDR3 contains 14 residues. Per germline, CDR1 SNHLY and CDR2 FYNNEI. CDR3 protein: CASSELGGAETQYF. Here the CDR3 DNA reads TGTGCCAGCAGTGAGTTAGGGGGCGCGGAGACCCAGTACTTC.

This chain joins TRBV13 and TRBJ1-2, with 7 bases that match TRBD1. The V gene's germline CDR1 is PRHDT and CDR2 FYEKMQ (reference sequence). V was pared by 5 bases and J by 8 bases, with 17 bases of the junction left unmatched. The CDR3 has 16 residues. The CDR3 is CASSLRDSLLAGGYTF. The CDR3 nucleotides read TGTGCCAGCAGCCTCCGGGACAGCCTGCTAGCGGGCGGCTACACCTTC. Supplemented by reference TRBV13 and TRBJ1-2, the full variable domain reads AAGVIQSPRHLIKEKRETATLKCYPIPRHDTVYWYQQGPGQDPQFLISFYEKMQSDKGSIPDRFSAQQFSDYHSELNMSSLELGDSALYFCASSLRDSLLAGGYTFGSGTRLTVV.

This sequence joins TRBV11-2 and TRBJ2-3, with 7 bases that match TRBD2. CDR1 is SGHAT and CDR2 is FQNNGV in the germline V gene. The CDR3 is 15 residues long. V lost 0 bases to trimming and J lost 4 bases; unmatched junction nucleotides: 4. CDR3 protein: CASSLDHGGSDTQYF. The CDR3 DNA reads TGTGCCAGCAGCTTAGATCACGGGGGGTCAGATACGCAGTATTTT.

This chain connects TRBV6-6 to TRBJ2-7; 11 nucleotides line up with TRBD1. V was clipped by 5 bases and J by 6 bases; unmatched bases: 9. The CDR3 is 15 amino acids. Germline V gives CDR1 MNHNY, CDR2 SVGAGI (reference sequence). This CDR3 is CASSTTGTGGGEQYF. Written as DNA, the CDR3 is TGTGCCAGCAGTACAACCGGGACAGGGGGAGGCGAGCAGTACTTC.

Comments on this clone: This sample includes further DNA sequences coding for the same CDR3. The chain recombines TRBV6-5 with TRBJ1-1; D is perhaps TRBD1 (5 bases). CDR1 and CDR2 from the germline V gene are MNHEY and SVGAGI. Trimming stripped 0 bases from V and 2 bases from J, with 10 bases between. CDR3 length equals 15 residues. The CDR3 region is CASSYSDRGNTEAFF. CDR3 in DNA: TGTGCCAGCAGTTACTCGGATAGGGGAAACACTGAAGCTTTCTTT.

This clone came up once. The rearrangement links TRBV12-5 to TRBJ2-2; D unclear. This CDR3 region has 14 residues. V shed 2 bases and J shed 7 bases, with 11 bases lying between them. From germline, CDR1 is LGHNT and CDR2 FRNRAP. CDR3 sequence (DNA): TGTGCTAGTGGTTTGCTCACGGTGAACGGGGAGCTGTTTTTT. This codes for CASGLLTVNGELFF. Combining the CDR3 with reference TRBV12-5 and TRBJ2-2 gives the whole variable domain DARVTQTPRHKVTEMGQEVTMRCQPILGHNTVFWYRQTMMQGLELLAYFRNRAPLDDSGMPKDRFSAEMPDATLATLKIQPSEPRDSAVYFCASGLLTVNGELFFGEGSRLTVL.

The rearrangement links TRBV19 to TRBJ2-3; 16 bases are shared with TRBD2. Looked up from germline, CDR1 is LNHDA and CDR2 is SQIVND (reference sequence). The CDR3 is 17 residues long. V was clipped by 4 bases and J by 1 base; unmatched bases: 2. The CDR3 loop is CASSRGLAGGGTDTQYF. The CDR3 nucleotides are TGTGCCAGTAGTAGGGGACTAGCGGGGGGGGGCACAGATACGCAGTATTTT. The whole variable domain, filled in from reference TRBV19 and TRBJ2-3, reads DGGITQSPKYLFRKEGQNVTLSCEQNLNHDAMYWYRQDPGQGLRLIYYSQIVNDFQKGDIAEGYSVSREKKESFPLTVTSAQKNPTAFYLCASSRGLAGGGTDTQYFGPGTRLTVL.

The V and J genes are TRBV21-1 and TRBJ1-1; the table gives TRBD1 as D, unverified against the DNA. TRBV21-1 is a pseudogene. This CDR3 contains 12 residues. DNA for the CDR3: TGTGCCAGGTTAGGGACAGACACTGAAGCTTTCTTT. It translates to CARLGTDTEAFF.

This chain uses TRBV6-6 with TRBJ1-1; perhaps TRBD1 as D (6 bases). CDR1 is MNHNY, CDR2 SVGAGI, per germline (reference sequence). This CDR3 comprises 15 residues. V was shortened by 6 bases and J by 5 bases, with 19 bases between the two germline ends. The CDR3 coding sequence is TGTGCCAGCAGGCACCAGTACAGGGCAGGGACTGAAGCTTTCTTT. It yields the protein CASRHQYRAGTEAFF.

The gene calls are TRBV7-9 and TRBJ2-1, with 8 bases that match TRBD2. This CDR3 comprises 14 residues. The germline V gene has CDR1 SEHNR and CDR2 FQNEAQ (reference sequence). V shed 2 bases, J shed 8 bases, and the junction held 5 bases outside the gene matches. CDR3 bases: TGTGCCAGCAGCTTAACGGGGGGGCCCCATGAGCAGTTCTTC. Translation: CASSLTGGPHEQFF.

This sequence joins TRBV7-9 and TRBJ2-3; 7 bases align to TRBD2. CDR1 is SEHNR, CDR2 FQNEAQ, per germline (reference sequence). The CDR3 contains 15 residues. V dropped 1 base and J dropped 5; count of bases not matched to a gene: 6. This chain's CDR3 is CASSLGWGGKDTQYF. In DNA, the CDR3 is TGTGCCAGCAGCTTAGGGTGGGGGGGTAAAGATACGCAGTATTTT.

The chain employs TRBV18 and TRBJ2-3, with 10 bases identical to TRBD1. Germline values: CDR1 KGHSH, CDR2 LQKENI. The trim removed 5 bases at V and 1 base at J, leaving 3 bases unmatched. The CDR3 has 15 amino acids. This chain's CDR3 is CASSAGTGGTDTQYF. DNA for the CDR3: TGTGCCAGCTCAGCCGGGACAGGGGGCACAGATACGCAGTATTTT. Complete variable domain (other parts from reference TRBV18 and TRBJ2-3): NAGVMQNPRHLVRRRGQEARLRCSPMKGHSHVYWYRQLPEEGLKFMVYLQKENIIDESGMPKERFSAEFPKEGPSILRIQQVVRGDSAAYFCASSAGTGGTDTQYFGPGTRLTVL.

The chain employs TRBV5-1 and TRBJ2-1; 7 nucleotides agree with TRBD1. This CDR3 has 14 residues. Germline assignment: CDR1 SGHRS and CDR2 YFSETQ. The V segment lost 4 bases and the J segment 4 bases; nucleotides outside the gene matches: 5. CDR3 DNA sequence: TGCGCCAGCAGCCCCGGACAGGTTTACAATGAGCAGTTCTTC. Residues: CASSPGQVYNEQFF.

This rearrangement joins TRBV15 to TRBJ1-5; TRBD1 matches 9 bases. There are 14 residues in the CDR3. Germline V lookup: CDR1 LNHNV, CDR2 YYDKDF (reference sequence). The J segment lost 4 bases and the V segment lost 4 bases, leaving 2 bases of the junction unmatched. The CDR3 DNA sequence: TGTGCCACCAGCACCGACAGGGGGAATCAGCCCCAGCATTTT. This gives the protein CATSTDRGNQPQHF.

This clone was observed a single time. This chain uses TRBV4-1 with TRBJ2-7; TRBD2 agrees at 9 bases. CDR1 and CDR2 (germline): MGHRA, YSYEKL. The V segment lost 1 base and the J segment 2 bases; nucleotides outside the gene matches: 3. The CDR3 is 15 residues long. In DNA form, the CDR3 reads TGCGCCAGCAGCCAAGGCGCTAGCGGGGCCTACGAGCAGTACTTC. Its translation: CASSQGASGAYEQYF.

V usage is TRBV2 and J usage is TRBJ2-3; no clear D gene. CDR1 and CDR2 (germline): SNHLY, FYNNEI. This CDR3 contains 13 residues. With 7 bases removed from V and 5 bases from J, the gap between germline ends came to 13 bases. The CDR3 loop reads CASTGFARDTQYF. The CDR3 DNA sequence: TGTGCCAGCACCGGGTTCGCGAGAGATACGCAGTATTTT.

This chain uses TRBV9 with TRBJ1-3; tentatively, D is TRBD1 (5 bases). The germline CDR1 and CDR2 sequences are SGDLS and YYNGEE. The CDR3 has 15 residues. Trimming took 2 bases from V and 4 from J, leaving 13 bases between them. CDR3 in amino acids: CASSVSRGLGNTIYF. The CDR3 DNA sequence: TGTGCCAGCAGCGTTTCTAGGGGACTAGGAAACACCATATATTTT.

The chain joins TRBV5-1 to TRBJ1-2, with no clear D. The V gene lost 0 bases and the J gene lost 0 bases, with 9 bases spanning the gap. Per germline, CDR1 SGHRS and CDR2 YFSETQ. This CDR3 contains 15 residues. The CDR3 spells CASSLGPGTNYGYTF. The CDR3 region has the DNA TGCGCCAGCAGCTTGGGCCCGGGGACTAACTATGGCTACACCTTC.

The chain recombines TRBV5-4 with TRBJ2-5; D is possibly TRBD1 (6 bases). Germline loops: CDR1 SGHNT, CDR2 YYREEE (reference sequence). V dropped 5 bases and J dropped 5 bases, with 10 bases sitting between them. The CDR3 spans 12 residues. CDR3 in DNA: TGTGCCAGCAGTAGGGACATTGAGACCCAGTACTTC. Translating it yields CASSRDIETQYF.

In DNA, the CDR3 is TGTGCCAGCAGCCTAGGACTATCCCGGGAGACCCAGTACTTC. Translated, it gives CASSLGLSRETQYF. This chain links TRBV5-5 with TRBJ2-5; D is possibly TRBD2 (6 bases). The CDR3 extends over 14 amino acids. CDR1 and CDR2 from the germline V gene are SGHKS and YYEKEE (reference sequence). The germline V and J ends were trimmed by 4 bases and 5 bases, with 15 bases remaining between them.

V gene TRBV5-5 combines with J gene TRBJ1-2; 7 bases agree with TRBD1. Germline lookup yields CDR1 SGHKS and CDR2 YYEKEE (reference sequence). V was pared by 4 bases and J by 2 bases, with 8 bases of the junction left unmatched. CDR3 length equals 15 residues. The CDR3: CASSPLPTGNYGYTF. CDR3 DNA: TGTGCCAGCAGCCCACTCCCGACAGGGAACTATGGCTACACCTTC.

The V gene is TRBV30, the J gene TRBJ1-2, with TRBD1 matching 9 bases. The length of the CDR3 is 13 residues. With V trimmed by 5 bases and J by 8 bases, 9 bases remained unmatched. The V gene's germline CDR1 is GTSNPN and CDR2 SVGIG (reference sequence). This CDR3 reads CAWGTGGAGGYTF. The CDR3 DNA is TGTGCCTGGGGCACAGGGGGCGCTGGGGGCTACACCTTC. Full variable domain (rest looked up from reference TRBV30 and TRBJ1-2): SQTIHQWPATLVQPVGSPLSLECTVEGTSNPNLYWYRQAAGRGLQLLFYSVGIGQISSEVPQNLSASRPQDRQFILSSKKLLLSDSGFYLCAWGTGGAGGYTFGSGTRLTVV.

The chain joins TRBV6-1 to TRBJ1-4; 9 bases align to TRBD1. With 6 bases clipped from V and 7 bases from J, the junction kept 3 bases outside the gene matches. CDR3 length equals 13 residues. Germline V gene data show CDR1 as MNHNS and CDR2 as SASEGT. The CDR3 DNA reads TGTGCCAGCAGCACAGGGGGCCGTGAAAAACTGTTTTTT. Its protein is CASSTGGREKLFF.

The chain employs TRBV11-2 and TRBJ2-4; 9 bases align to TRBD1. J was trimmed by 8 bases and V by 6 bases; bases with no gene match: 5. This CDR3 spans 13 amino acids. From germline, CDR1 is SGHAT and CDR2 FQNNGV. The CDR3 nucleotides read TGTGCCAGCAGTCCGGGACAGGGCGACATTCAGTACTTC. This translates into CASSPGQGDIQYF.

The J gene is TRBJ1-2, the V gene TRBV19; TRBD1 matches at 7 bases. Losses at the gene ends were 6 bases for V and 0 bases for J; bases not matched to a gene: 4. There are 14 residues in the CDR3. Germline V lookup: CDR1 LNHDA, CDR2 SQIVND (reference sequence). The CDR3 bases are TGTGCCAGTAGGCCGGACAGGACTAACTATGGCTACACCTTC. Encoded protein: CASRPDRTNYGYTF. The whole variable domain, remainder taken from reference TRBV19 and TRBJ1-2, is DGGITQSPKYLFRKEGQNVTLSCEQNLNHDAMYWYRQDPGQGLRLIYYSQIVNDFQKGDIAEGYSVSREKKESFPLTVTSAQKNPTAFYLCASRPDRTNYGYTFGSGTRLTVV.

The sample holds a few counts of this clone. This sequence joins TRBV18 and TRBJ1-5, with 11 bases aligning to TRBD1. In germline, CDR1 is KGHSH, CDR2 LQKENI. V lost 4 bases and J lost 11; bases outside the gene matches: 4. The CDR3 loop spans 13 amino acids. CDR3 DNA: TGTGCCAGCTCACGGACAGGGGGCGAGTCCCAGCATTTT. It specifies CASSRTGGESQHF.

J is TRBJ2-3 and V is TRBV7-8; TRBD2 agrees at 14 bases. Per germline, CDR1 SGHVS and CDR2 FQNEAQ. The CDR3 has 19 amino acids. Trimming cost V 2 bases and J 3 bases; bases outside gene matches: 10. CDR3 coding DNA: TGTGCCAGCAGCTTAAGACTAGCGGGGGGGAGAGGGTCAACAGATACGCAGTATTTT. Translating gives CASSLRLAGGRGSTDTQYF.

V gene TRBV4-2 combines with J gene TRBJ2-1; TRBD2 agrees at 10 bases. Germline V gene lookup returns CDR1 LGHNA and CDR2 YNFKEQ. There are 16 residues in the CDR3. The V segment lost 0 bases and the J segment 6 bases; nucleotides outside the gene matches: 5. Here the CDR3 reads CASSQDRLAGVNEQFF. CDR3 sequence (DNA): TGTGCCAGCAGCCAAGATCGGCTAGCGGGGGTCAATGAGCAGTTCTTC.

The chain joins TRBV7-8 to TRBJ2-1; TRBD1 matches at 9 bases. CDR1 is SGHVS, CDR2 FQNEAQ, per germline. With 8 bases clipped from V and 2 bases from J, the junction kept 4 bases outside the gene matches. The CDR3 loop spans 14 amino acids. In DNA, the CDR3 is TGTGCCAGCGGGAGGGACAGGGCCTACAATGAGCAGTTCTTC. Translation gives CASGRDRAYNEQFF.

The rearrangement uses TRBV10-1 and TRBJ2-2, with D possibly being TRBD2 (5 bases). This CDR3 is built from 14 residues. V was shortened by 0 bases and J by 4 bases, with 6 bases between the two germline ends. Germline loops: CDR1 WNHNN, CDR2 SYGVQD (reference sequence). Here the CDR3 reads CASSESTSTGELFF. CDR3 in DNA: TGCGCCAGCAGTGAGTCCACTAGCACCGGGGAGCTGTTTTTT.

The sample holds one count of this clone. The chain combines TRBV6-4 with TRBJ2-7, with TRBD1 matching over 7 bases. The CDR3 length is 13 residues. The V gene's germline CDR1 is MRHNA and CDR2 SNTAGT. The chain's CDR3 is CASSYSSGGEQYV. In DNA form, the CDR3 reads TGTGCCAGCAGTTACTCGTCAGGGGGTGAGCAGTACGTC.